A single sample gave rise to the 30 T cell receptor beta chains below, sequenced in a study of T cells in narcolepsy. Using immunoSEQ multiplex PCR, the repertoire was profiled, and TCRdb retains in-frame clones only, with some absent. Of approximately 32,000 clones listed, roughly 82% are singletons. Material for sequencing was CD45RA- memory CD4+ T cells from PBMCs. These receptor sequences come from a human donor with narcolepsy.

The rearrangement uses TRBV28 and TRBJ1-2, with 9 bases that match TRBD1. CDR1 is MDHEN and CDR2 is SYDVKM in the germline V gene. The length of the CDR3 is 12 residues. Trimming cost V 7 bases and J 13 bases; bases outside gene matches: 10. DNA for the CDR3: TGTGCCAGCACGGCGGGACAGGGATTTGGCACCTTC. As protein: CASTAGQGFGTF.

The chain combines TRBV6-6 with TRBJ2-2, with D unclear. The V gene lost 0 bases and the J gene lost 7 bases, with 6 bases spanning the gap. The CDR3 has 13 residues. The germline gives CDR1 MNHNY, CDR2 SVGAGI (reference sequence). CDR3 bases: TGTGCCAGCAGTTACTCGAACGGCGGGGAGCTGTTTTTT. Protein: CASSYSNGGELFF.

The CDR3 DNA reads TGTGCCAGCAGCCCCTGGGCGAGAAGGGAGACCCAGTACTTC. Its translation is CASSPWARRETQYF. The rearrangement joins TRBV5-6 to TRBJ2-5; D call uncertain. Trimming removed 4 bases at V and 5 bases at J, with 15 bases between. CDR1 is SGHDT, CDR2 YYEEEE, per germline. The CDR3 is 14 amino acids.

The rearrangement joins TRBV11-2 to TRBJ1-4; TRBD1 matches 10 bases. The junction had 1 base not matched to a gene; V was cut back by 5 bases and J by 7 bases. The CDR3 is made up of 13 amino acids. Germline CDR1 reads SGHAT; CDR2 reads FQNNGV. The CDR3 nucleotides are TGTGCCAGCAGCAGGGACAGGGGTGAAAAACTGTTTTTT. This gives the protein CASSRDRGEKLFF. The variable domain in full, with the rest retrieved from reference TRBV11-2 and TRBJ1-4, is EAGVAQSPRYKIIEKRQSVAFWCNPISGHATLYWYQQILGQGPKLLIQFQNNGVVDDSQLPKDRFSAERLKGVDSTLKIQPAKLEDSAVYLCASSRDRGEKLFFGSGTQLSVL.

The CDR3 protein is CASSQVGKGVPEAFF. The CDR3 coding sequence is TGCGCCAGCAGCCAAGTTGGCAAGGGGGTACCTGAAGCTTTCTTT. The V call is TRBV4-1, the J call TRBJ1-1; possibly TRBD1 for D (6 bases). The V end lost 1 base, the J end lost 6 bases, and 15 bases lay between the germline ends. CDR1 is MGHRA, CDR2 YSYEKL, per germline. This CDR3 has 15 amino acids.

V gene TRBV5-6 combines with J gene TRBJ1-1; D is possibly TRBD1 (5 bases). V lost 4 bases and J lost 0, with 16 bases in between. The CDR3 contains 16 residues. Germline lookup yields CDR1 SGHDT and CDR2 YYEEEE. CDR3 residues: CASSRKLGVLNTEAFF. The DNA for the CDR3 is TGTGCCAGCAGCCGGAAGTTGGGGGTTTTGAACACTGAAGCTTTCTTT.

The V gene is TRBV28, the J gene TRBJ1-2; tentatively, D is TRBD1 (6 bases). V was pared by 2 bases and J by 0 bases, with 16 bases between. CDR1 and CDR2 (germline): MDHEN, SYDVKM. This CDR3 comprises 17 residues. CDR3 nucleotide sequence: TGTGCCAGCAGTTTACTCCTCAACAGGGCCGCTAACTATGGCTACACCTTC. Encoded protein: CASSLLLNRAANYGYTF.

V and J are TRBV28 and TRBJ2-3; 14 bases line up with TRBD2. V was pared by 5 bases and J by 15 bases, with 13 bases of the junction left unmatched. Germline values: CDR1 MDHEN, CDR2 SYDVKM. CDR3 length: 15 residues. The chain's CDR3 is CASSPSGTSGRGRYF. DNA for the CDR3: TGTGCCAGCAGTCCTTCCGGGACTAGCGGGAGAGGTCGTTATTTT.

The genes are TRBV14 and TRBJ1-6; D is unresolved. The CDR3 runs to 13 residues. In germline, CDR1 is SGHDN, CDR2 FVKESK. Trimming took off 1 base at V and 10 bases at J, with 8 bases between the two ends. The CDR3 DNA follows: TGTGCCAGCAGCCAAGGGCAAATCTCACCCCTCCACTTT. Its translation is CASSQGQISPLHF.

The chain recombines TRBV5-1 with TRBJ2-1, with 11 bases aligning to TRBD2. The CDR3 is made up of 16 amino acids. V lost 0 bases, J lost 7 bases, and 6 bases stayed unmatched. Germline V lookup: CDR1 SGHRS, CDR2 YFSETQ. This CDR3 reads CASSLAPTSGRNEQFF. The CDR3 bases are TGCGCCAGCAGCTTGGCCCCAACTAGCGGGAGAAATGAGCAGTTCTTC.

The V and J genes are TRBV19 and TRBJ1-1, with TRBD1 matching 8 bases. V was clipped by 5 bases and J by 0 bases; unmatched bases: 2. This CDR3 has 14 residues. Looked up from germline, CDR1 is LNHDA and CDR2 is SQIVND (reference sequence). The CDR3 sequence: CASSLGQVNTEAFF. Here the CDR3 DNA reads TGTGCCAGTAGTCTGGGACAGGTGAACACTGAAGCTTTCTTT. Full variable domain (missing parts from reference TRBV19 and TRBJ1-1): DGGITQSPKYLFRKEGQNVTLSCEQNLNHDAMYWYRQDPGQGLRLIYYSQIVNDFQKGDIAEGYSVSREKKESFPLTVTSAQKNPTAFYLCASSLGQVNTEAFFGQGTRLTVV.

The chain is built from TRBV27 and TRBJ1-1; D unclear. CDR3 length: 12 amino acids. The germline V gene has CDR1 MNHEY and CDR2 SMNVEV (reference sequence). V shed 7 bases and J shed 0 bases, with 6 bases lying between them. The CDR3 nucleotides read TGTGCCAGCACGGGGATGAACACTGAAGCTTTCTTT. This sequence encodes CASTGMNTEAFF.

The V call is TRBV5-6, the J call TRBJ2-7; tentatively, D is TRBD1 or TRBD2 (5 bases each). V shed 4 bases and J shed 4 bases, with 21 bases lying between them. Germline V gene sequence: CDR1 SGHDT, CDR2 YYEEEE. This CDR3 has 16 amino acids. The CDR3 loop reads CASSRAGPGAIYEQYF. For the CDR3, the DNA is TGTGCCAGCAGCCGGGCCGGCCCCGGGGCAATATACGAGCAGTACTTC.

The chain is built from TRBV7-2 and TRBJ2-5; D is perhaps TRBD1 (5 bases). Germline loops: CDR1 SGHTA, CDR2 FQGNSA. The CDR3 loop spans 14 amino acids. The ends were cut back, 1 base at V and 2 bases at J, with 8 bases in the middle. This chain's CDR3 is CASSLGRAQETQYF. As DNA, the CDR3 is TGTGCCAGCAGCTTAGGCAGGGCTCAAGAGACCCAGTACTTC.

This chain uses TRBV28 with TRBJ1-1; maybe TRBD1 (5 bases). V lost 7 bases and J 1 base, leaving 16 bases between the germline ends. CDR3 length: 15 amino acids. The V gene's germline CDR1 is MDHEN and CDR2 SYDVKM. Here the CDR3 reads CASTQPGQGNTEAFF. CDR3 nucleotides: TGTGCCAGCACCCAACCTGGGCAGGGGAACACTGAAGCTTTCTTT.

The V and J genes are TRBV10-1 and TRBJ2-7; D gene unclear. V was trimmed by 0 bases and J by 6 bases, leaving 9 bases between them. The CDR3 has 13 residues. Germline V gene lookup returns CDR1 WNHNN and CDR2 SYGVQD (reference sequence). CDR3 in amino acids: CASSESINAEQYF. The DNA of the CDR3 is TGCGCCAGCAGTGAGTCGATAAATGCCGAGCAGTACTTC.

V gene TRBV18 combines with J gene TRBJ2-5; 10 nucleotides line up with TRBD1. This CDR3 comprises 15 residues. CDR1 KGHSH and CDR2 LQKENI come from the germline V gene. Trimming removed 3 bases from V and 5 bases from J; junction bases left unmatched: 6. CDR3 in DNA: TGTGCCAGCTCACCGAGGGACAGGGGAATTGAGACCCAGTACTTC. Its protein is CASSPRDRGIETQYF.

The J gene is TRBJ2-4, the V gene TRBV10-3, with D uncertain. The CDR3 sequence is 13 residues long. Trimming took off 6 bases at V and 2 bases at J, with 8 bases between the two ends. The germline gives CDR1 ENHRY, CDR2 SYGVKD. The CDR3 here is CAIRHETKNIQYF. CDR3 nucleotide sequence: TGTGCCATCAGACACGAGACCAAAAACATTCAGTACTTC.

The rearrangement joins TRBV28 to TRBJ2-3, with 8 bases lining up with TRBD2. CDR1 and CDR2 from the germline V gene are MDHEN and SYDVKM. J was trimmed by 1 base and V by 6 bases; bases with no gene match: 3. The CDR3 has 14 residues. The CDR3 loop reads CASRTAGGTDTQYF. In nucleotides, the CDR3 is TGTGCCAGCAGAACAGCGGGAGGCACAGATACGCAGTATTTT.

The CDR3 DNA is TGTGCCATCAGTGGCTCCAGTGGAGTCGGTGAAAAACTGTTTTTT. Protein: CAISGSSGVGEKLFF. The V call is TRBV10-3, the J call TRBJ1-4, with D unclear. V was cut by 4 bases and J by 7 bases, with 16 bases left in between. Per germline, CDR1 ENHRY and CDR2 SYGVKD. This CDR3 has 15 residues.

This clone showed up just once. V is TRBV5-4 and J is TRBJ2-2; 9 positions agree with TRBD1. CDR1 is SGHNT, CDR2 YYREEE, per germline (reference sequence). J gave up 6 bases and V 3 bases, and 9 bases lay outside the gene matches. This CDR3 spans 16 amino acids. CDR3 protein: CASSSGTGSLPGELFF. The CDR3 DNA reads as TGTGCCAGCAGCTCCGGGACAGGGTCACTCCCCGGGGAGCTGTTTTTT.

The rearrangement joins TRBV27 to TRBJ1-1; perhaps TRBD1 as D (6 bases). Trimming pared 4 bases from V and 4 bases from J, leaving 16 bases between. CDR3 length: 15 residues. The germline gives CDR1 MNHEY, CDR2 SMNVEV (reference sequence). The CDR3 region has the DNA TGTGCCAGCAGTTCAATCAAGGGGGGGTTCACTGAAGCTTTCTTT. Translating gives CASSSIKGGFTEAFF.

This clone was seen a few times. This chain connects TRBV5-1 to TRBJ2-1, with D uncertain. Trimming pared 4 bases from V and 7 bases from J, leaving 18 bases between. The CDR3 totals 15 residues. Germline values: CDR1 SGHRS, CDR2 YFSETQ. CDR3 sequence: CASSPTPSVGNEQFF. Here the CDR3 DNA reads TGCGCCAGCAGCCCGACCCCGTCAGTGGGGAATGAGCAGTTCTTC.

The chain joins TRBV30 to TRBJ1-6; 7 bases match TRBD1. The CDR3 sequence is 12 residues long. V lost 3 bases to trimming and J lost 9 bases; unmatched junction nucleotides: 2. Germline CDR1 and CDR2: GTSNPN and SVGIG (reference sequence). This chain's CDR3 is CAWRQGGSPLHF. As DNA, the CDR3 is TGTGCCTGGAGGCAGGGGGGTTCACCCCTCCACTTT.

The chain carries TRBV4-2 and TRBJ1-2; D unclear. CDR1 is LGHNA and CDR2 is YNFKEQ in the germline V gene. The ends were cut back, 4 bases at V and 2 bases at J, with 11 bases in the middle. This CDR3 has 14 residues. The CDR3 region is CASSPLGGNYGYTF. CDR3 sequence (DNA): TGTGCCAGCAGCCCCCTGGGTGGGAACTATGGCTACACCTTC.

The chain couples TRBV18 to TRBJ2-2, with 7 bases matching TRBD2. V shed 2 bases and J 4 bases; nucleotides not matched to a gene: 10. This CDR3 contains 17 residues. Germline V gene lookup returns CDR1 KGHSH and CDR2 LQKENI. The CDR3 nucleotides are TGTGCCAGCTCACCAAACGCCGGGGGGAGCTCCACCGGGGAGCTGTTTTTT. Its protein product is CASSPNAGGSSTGELFF.

The rearrangement joins TRBV5-6 to TRBJ2-5; 8 bases are shared with TRBD1. The CDR3 runs to 15 residues. V lost 4 bases and J lost 0; bases outside the gene matches: 5. Germline CDR1 and CDR2: SGHDT and YYEEEE. As DNA, the CDR3 is TGTGCCAGCAGCCATTGGGGACAGGACCAAGAGACCCAGTACTTC. Amino acid sequence: CASSHWGQDQETQYF.

The CDR3 nucleotides read TGTGCCAGCTCACCGGACAGGTTGAACACTGAAGCTTTCTTT. Translated: CASSPDRLNTEAFF. V and J are TRBV18 and TRBJ1-1; 7 nucleotides align to TRBD1. Trimming removed 3 bases from V and 0 bases from J; junction bases left unmatched: 1. The CDR3 runs 14 residues. Germline CDR1 and CDR2: KGHSH and LQKENI.

This clone was counted a few times. The V call is TRBV6-6, the J call TRBJ1-6; a possible D gene is TRBD1 (5 bases). V gave up 6 bases and J gave up 5 bases, with 17 bases separating them. The CDR3 is 16 amino acids. Germline V gene data show CDR1 as MNHNY and CDR2 as SVGAGI (reference sequence). CDR3 coding DNA: TGTGCCAGCAGCGCACCCCCGACAGTAAATAATTCACCCCTCCACTTT. This codes for CASSAPPTVNNSPLHF.

The rearrangement uses TRBV18 and TRBJ1-4; 7 bases map to TRBD1. The V segment lost 6 bases and the J segment 6 bases; nucleotides outside the gene matches: 13. The CDR3 extends over 16 amino acids. Germline CDR1 KGHSH, CDR2 LQKENI. This CDR3 reads CASSPRDRAKDEKLFF. The CDR3 nucleotides are TGTGCCAGCTCGCCGAGGGACAGAGCAAAGGATGAAAAACTGTTTTTT.